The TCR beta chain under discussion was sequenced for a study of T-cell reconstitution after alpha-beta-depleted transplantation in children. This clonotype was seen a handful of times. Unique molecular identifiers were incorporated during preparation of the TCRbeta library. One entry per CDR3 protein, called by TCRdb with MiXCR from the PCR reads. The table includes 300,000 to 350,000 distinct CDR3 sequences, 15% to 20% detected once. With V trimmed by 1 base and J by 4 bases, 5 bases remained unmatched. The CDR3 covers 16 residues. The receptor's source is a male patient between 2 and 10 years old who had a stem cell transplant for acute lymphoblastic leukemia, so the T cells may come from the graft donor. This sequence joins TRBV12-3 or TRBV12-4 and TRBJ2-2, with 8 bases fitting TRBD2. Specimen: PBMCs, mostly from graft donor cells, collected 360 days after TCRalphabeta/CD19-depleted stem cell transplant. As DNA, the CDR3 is TGTGCCAGCAGTTTAGTCCCGGGAGGGGTCACCGGGGAGCTGTTTTTT. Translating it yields CASSLVPGGVTGELFF.